These T cell receptor beta chains were read from a single sample in a study of CD4 T cells in relation to SARS-CoV-2 and coronaviruses. The repertoire was sequenced with immunoSEQ multiplex PCR; TCRdb's copy has only in-frame clones and lacks some. The sample includes about 12,000 clones, 78% of them seen just once. Their antigen targets remain unknown. The sequenced sample was CD4+ T cells from PBMCs, cultured in vitro. The receptors stem from a human donor in good health. The CDR3 runs from the conserved cysteine through the conserved F or W.

J: TRBJ2-7; V: TRBV10-3; CDR3: CAISGQGAYEQYF
J: TRBJ2-6; V: TRBV6-5; CDR3: CASRTSGANVLTF
J: TRBJ2-7; V: TRBV9; CDR3: CASSPHLERGPYEQYF
J: TRBJ2-7; V: TRBV9; CDR3: CASSPSERSSYEQYF
J: TRBJ2-3; V: TRBV6-6; CDR3: CASSPAGDGRDTQYF
J: TRBJ2-1; V: TRBV11-3; CDR3: CASSVRGAGYNEQFF
J: TRBJ1-4; V: TRBV19; CDR3: CASSRKQGGEKLFF
J: TRBJ1-2; V: TRBV7-2; CDR3: CASSLDPRRGYTF
J: TRBJ2-2; V: TRBV7-2; CDR3: CASSLTSGVTGELFF
J: TRBJ2-2; V: TRBV5-1; CDR3: CASSWGTFTGELFF
J: TRBJ2-5; V: TRBV7-7; CDR3: CASSLERGETQYF
J: TRBJ1-2; V: TRBV27; CDR3: CASSLNVWIYGYTF
J: TRBJ2-2; V: TRBV11-3; CDR3: CASSLRGQGARSDTGELFF
J: TRBJ1-1; V: TRBV12-3/TRBV12-4; CDR3: CASSWTAHTEAFF
J: TRBJ1-2; V: TRBV5-3; CDR3: CARSLNRQGRHGYTF
J: TRBJ2-7; V: TRBV5-1; CDR3: CASREGWNRGVYEQYF
J: TRBJ1-2; V: TRBV6-2/TRBV6-3; CDR3: CASSYPRGDIYGYTF
J: TRBJ2-5; V: TRBV18; CDR3: CASSLGTSGRPETQYF
J: TRBJ1-2; V: TRBV7-9; CDR3: CASSPGQGNGYTF
J: TRBJ2-7; V: TRBV5-1; CDR3: CASSPGTDLYYEQYF
J: TRBJ2-5; V: TRBV6-5; CDR3: CASSRREEQYF
J: TRBJ2-7; V: TRBV4-1; CDR3: CASSPGDRGREQYF
J: TRBJ2-4; V: TRBV5-1; CDR3: CASSFAGAEGIQYF
J: TRBJ2-7; V: TRBV20-1; CDR3: CSANLAGHLYF
J: TRBJ1-5; V: TRBV27; CDR3: CASSSDGRGNQPQHF
J: TRBJ2-5; V: TRBV19; CDR3: CASSVGTQETQYF
J: TRBJ1-5; V: TRBV7-2; CDR3: CASSLEQGSPQHF
J: TRBJ1-1; V: TRBV19; CDR3: CASSTPGEVTEAFF
J: TRBJ1-2; V: TRBV27; CDR3: CASRSGTGVGGYTF
J: TRBJ2-1; V: TRBV29-1; CDR3: CSVTGLAGGSYNEQFF
J: TRBJ1-3; V: TRBV5-4; CDR3: CASSSQSSGNTIYF
J: TRBJ1-4; V: TRBV2; CDR3: CASRPRGNWEKLFF
J: TRBJ2-5; V: TRBV5-1; CDR3: CASSVQETQYF
J: TRBJ1-1; V: TRBV2; CDR3: CVSGGLMNTEAFF
J: TRBJ2-7; V: TRBV7-6; CDR3: CASSTYRDSTYEQYF
J: TRBJ1-5; V: TRBV3-1/TRBV3-2; CDR3: CASSQGAAMNQPQHF
J: TRBJ2-7; V: TRBV5-1; CDR3: CASRAGTDYYEQYF
J: TRBJ2-7; V: TRBV28; CDR3: CASSRGLDSSYEQYF
J: TRBJ1-1; V: TRBV18; CDR3: CASSLLPQDLMNTEAFF
J: TRBJ2-7; V: TRBV7-9; CDR3: CASSPGKGSSYEQYF
J: TRBJ1-6; V: TRBV7-9; CDR3: CASSLETGTDSPLHF
J: TRBJ1-4; V: TRBV19; CDR3: CASSIQGSANEKLFF
J: TRBJ1-2; V: TRBV30; CDR3: CAWSVVTSGGYTF
J: TRBJ2-5; V: TRBV10-3; CDR3: CAIGQGRQETQYF
J: TRBJ2-6; V: TRBV28; CDR3: CASRSGGASGANVLTF
J: TRBJ2-1; V: TRBV5-1; CDR3: CASSLEVYEQFF
J: TRBJ1-1; V: TRBV6-2/TRBV6-3; CDR3: CASSYPDRDSKAFF
J: TRBJ2-3; V: TRBV5-1; CDR3: CASSPGLALDTQYF
J: TRBJ2-5; V: TRBV5-1; CDR3: CASSLATSGSLEETQYF
J: TRBJ2-4; V: TRBV11-3; CDR3: CASWGARGTKNIQYF
J: TRBJ2-7; V: TRBV7-9; CDR3: CASSVALYEQYF